This TCR beta chain was obtained from a study of blood T cell repertoires in COVID-19. Turning to the study itself: Some COVID-19 samples were acute and others convalescent; all came from the United States, Italy and Spain.

In the authors' workflow: It was from reference gene primer amplification that nucleated cell counts were estimated. The data were produced by immunoSEQ multiplex PCR, yet TCRdb's version contains in-frame clones alone and is incomplete. V, J and clone size derive from that table, while D and trimming were established from the DNA sequence. Here the sample spans 200,000 to 250,000 clones, around 89% being singletons. Trimming removed 0 bases from V and 4 bases from J, with 15 bases in between. Germline V CDR1 and CDR2: LGHNA, YSLEER. The CDR3 extends over 16 amino acids. Across 24 US areas, participants ranged in age from 18 to 89 years. Participants' reported clinical history set cohort assignment.

The chain carries TRBV4-3 and TRBJ1-1, with TRBD1 as a possible D gene (5 bases). Sequenced material: PBMCs or T cells enriched from blood (not recorded which). This clonotype originated in a woman aged 30 to 39 who had recovered from COVID-19. The CDR3: CASSQELGKGFTEAFF. In DNA form, the CDR3 reads TGCGCCAGCAGCCAAGAGTTGGGAAAGGGGTTCACTGAAGCTTTCTTT.